The next 26 T cell receptor beta chains were all read from a single sample in a study of blood T cell repertoires in COVID-19. TCRdb keeps only in-frame clones here, not all; method: immunoSEQ multiplex PCR. The data show tens of thousands of clones, approximately 90% seen once. Sequencing used peripheral blood. The origin of the receptors is a man aged 25 to 40 with acute or convalescent COVID-19.

V and J are TRBV27 and TRBJ2-7; TRBD1 aligns across 10 bases. The CDR3 has 15 residues. The J segment lost 4 bases and the V segment lost 5 bases, leaving 8 bases of the junction unmatched. From germline, CDR1 is MNHEY and CDR2 SMNVEV (reference sequence). CDR3 sequence reads: CASSLMTGGIYEQYF. CDR3 nucleotide sequence: TGTGCCAGCAGTCTAATGACAGGGGGCATATACGAGCAGTACTTC.

The V gene is TRBV6-2 or TRBV6-3, the J gene TRBJ2-1; 14 bases are shared with TRBD2. The V gene end was trimmed by 0 bases and the J gene end by 9 bases; junction bases not matched to a gene: 1. The CDR3 extends over 15 amino acids. The germline V gene encodes CDR1 MNHEY and CDR2 SVGEGT. The CDR3 region is CASSYSTSGRAEQFF. CDR3 in DNA: TGTGCCAGCAGTTACTCGACTAGCGGGAGGGCTGAGCAGTTCTTC.

CDR3 protein: CASSNNAGGGTEAFF. As DNA, the CDR3 is TGTGCCAGCAGCAATAACGCAGGGGGCGGCACTGAAGCTTTCTTT. The chain is built from TRBV21-1 and TRBJ1-1; the table's D call of TRBD1 was not tested on the DNA. TRBV21-1 is a pseudogene segment. This CDR3 has 15 residues.

The chain is built from TRBV28 and TRBJ1-2; D not certain. The CDR3 has 12 residues. Germline values: CDR1 MDHEN, CDR2 SYDVKM. V was pared by 10 bases and J by 3 bases, with 12 bases between. CDR3 amino acids: CATSDTYYGYTF. The CDR3 nucleotides read TGTGCCACTTCTGACACCTACTATGGCTACACCTTC.

The J gene is TRBJ2-1, the V gene TRBV24-1; 10 bases fit TRBD2. Germline assignment: CDR1 KGHDR and CDR2 SFDVKD. CDR3 size: 18 residues. Trimming removed 3 bases from V and 10 bases from J; junction bases left unmatched: 17. The CDR3 loop reads CATSDQGANSGRAGEQFF. The CDR3 region has the DNA TGTGCCACCAGTGATCAGGGGGCGAACAGCGGGAGGGCGGGAGAGCAGTTCTTC.

DNA of the CDR3: TGTGCCAGCAGTCCGGACAGGGTGGAGACCCAGTACTTC. It translates to CASSPDRVETQYF. The V and J genes are TRBV6-5 and TRBJ2-5; 8 positions agree with TRBD1. The CDR3 is made up of 13 amino acids. CDR1 and CDR2 (germline): MNHEY, SVGAGI. The V gene end was trimmed by 5 bases and the J gene end by 5 bases; junction bases not matched to a gene: 4.

V is TRBV9 and J is TRBJ2-6; 8 bases fit TRBD2. The germline gives CDR1 SGDLS, CDR2 YYNGEE. This CDR3 is 18 amino acids long. The trim removed 2 bases at V and 2 bases at J, leaving 9 bases unmatched. CDR3 in DNA: TGTGCCAGCAGCGTGCCCGCGGGGGGAGGGGCTGGGGCCAACGTCCTGACTTTC. This gives the protein CASSVPAGGGAGANVLTF.

The gene calls are TRBV6-5 and TRBJ1-5, with a weak D call TRBD1 (5 bases). V was clipped by 7 bases and J by 7 bases, with 17 bases between them. This CDR3 contains 14 residues. Germline V gives CDR1 MNHEY, CDR2 SVGAGI. Here the CDR3 reads CASNLAGGVQPQHF. CDR3 coding DNA: TGTGCCAGCAATCTGGCCGGGGGGGTACAGCCCCAGCATTTT.

DNA for the CDR3: TGTGCCAGCAGTGTAGCGGGAGCGGGGGAGATGACCTACAATGAGCAGTTCTTC. Its translation: CASSVAGAGEMTYNEQFF. The chain joins TRBV2 to TRBJ2-1, with 9 bases identical to TRBD2. CDR3 length equals 18 residues. Germline V gene data show CDR1 as SNHLY and CDR2 as FYNNEI. Unmatched junction bases numbered 12, after V lost 4 bases and J lost 2 bases. The entire variable domain, with the rest obtained from reference TRBV2 and TRBJ2-1, is as follows: EPEVTQTPSHQVTQMGQEVILRCVPISNHLYFYWYRQILGQKVEFLVSFYNNEISEKSEIFDDQFSVERPDGSNFTLKIRSTKLEDSAMYFCASSVAGAGEMTYNEQFFGPGTRLTVL.

This chain connects TRBV29-1 to TRBJ1-1; TRBD1 aligns across 7 bases. Germline trimming cut 6 bases from V and 2 bases from J; bases unmatched to any gene: 9. The germline CDR1 and CDR2 sequences are SQVTM and ANQGSEA. This CDR3 contains 14 residues. CDR3 sequence reads: CSVDRIRGNTEAFF. CDR3 coding DNA: TGCAGCGTGGACAGGATTCGAGGAAACACTGAAGCTTTCTTT.

The rearrangement uses TRBV28 and TRBJ2-4; a weak D match, TRBD2 (5 bases). The V gene lost 5 bases and the J gene lost 1 base, with 15 bases spanning the gap. The germline gives CDR1 MDHEN, CDR2 SYDVKM. The length of the CDR3 is 16 residues. The chain's CDR3 is CASSPLGEEAKNIQYF. The CDR3 DNA is TGTGCCAGCAGTCCCCTCGGGGAAGAGGCCAAAAACATTCAGTACTTC.

The chain employs TRBV7-2 and TRBJ1-6, with 10 bases matching TRBD1. The trim removed 5 bases at V and 6 bases at J, leaving 4 bases unmatched. The CDR3 extends over 15 amino acids. CDR1 SGHTA and CDR2 FQGNSA come from the germline V gene. The CDR3 DNA is TGTGCCAGCAGCCCTCGACAGGGGGCTAATTCACCCCTCCACTTT. Translated, it gives CASSPRQGANSPLHF.

The chain carries TRBV4-3 and TRBJ2-7; the D gene is possibly TRBD2 (6 bases). This CDR3 has 15 residues. The ends were cut back, 0 bases at V and 4 bases at J, with 13 bases in the middle. Germline V CDR1 and CDR2: LGHNA, YSLEER. The CDR3 DNA reads as TGCGCCAGCAGCCAAGAGTCGCGGGGAATGTACGAGCAGTACTTC. Residues: CASSQESRGMYEQYF.

The genes are TRBV19 and TRBJ2-1; 12 nucleotides match TRBD2. Germline CDR1 and CDR2: LNHDA and SQIVND (reference sequence). The CDR3 is 17 residues long. The V gene end was trimmed by 4 bases and the J gene end by 10 bases; junction bases not matched to a gene: 14. CDR3 loop: CASSRLAGADSSGEQFF. DNA for the CDR3: TGTGCCAGTAGTAGACTAGCGGGAGCCGATTCTTCAGGGGAGCAGTTCTTC. Full variable domain (outside the CDR3, taken from reference TRBV19 and TRBJ2-1): DGGITQSPKYLFRKEGQNVTLSCEQNLNHDAMYWYRQDPGQGLRLIYYSQIVNDFQKGDIAEGYSVSREKKESFPLTVTSAQKNPTAFYLCASSRLAGADSSGEQFFGPGTRLTVL.

The chain has TRBV6-1 and TRBJ1-2; the D gene is possibly TRBD1 (6 bases). Trimming removed 3 bases at V and 10 bases at J, with 15 bases between. The CDR3 runs to 13 residues. CDR1 MNHNS and CDR2 SASEGT come from the germline V gene. In nucleotides, the CDR3 is TGTGCCAGCAGTGACCACCTCAACAGGGCCTACACCTTC. Translating gives CASSDHLNRAYTF.

The chain joins TRBV28 to TRBJ2-7, with a weak D call TRBD2 (5 bases). The germline V and J ends were trimmed by 5 bases and 2 bases, with 16 bases remaining between them. The germline CDR1 and CDR2 sequences are MDHEN and SYDVKM. The CDR3 is made up of 15 amino acids. The CDR3 region is CASSTTWRSTYEQYF. CDR3 nucleotides: TGTGCCAGCAGTACCACGTGGAGGTCAACCTACGAGCAGTACTTC.

The genes are TRBV12-3 or TRBV12-4 and TRBJ1-2; D is possibly TRBD1 (6 bases). CDR3 length: 13 residues. With 5 bases removed from V and 7 bases from J, the gap between germline ends came to 14 bases. The CDR3 protein is CASSPTGSSGYTF. CDR3 bases: TGTGCCAGCAGTCCTACAGGGAGCAGTGGCTACACCTTC.

This clone was detected once. V and J are TRBV30 and TRBJ2-7, with D tentatively TRBD1 (6 bases). Germline-derived CDR1 and CDR2 are GTSNPN and SVGIG (reference sequence). Trimming pared 1 base from V and 6 bases from J, leaving 10 bases between. There are 12 residues in the CDR3. The CDR3 DNA reads TGTGCCTGGAGTGCGACAGGTAGCGAGCAGTACTTC. Protein product: CAWSATGSEQYF.

CDR3 loop: CASSPQTGASSEQYF. CDR3 nucleotides: TGTGCCAGCTCACCTCAAACAGGGGCATCAAGCGAGCAGTACTTC. The chain is built from TRBV18 and TRBJ2-7, with 7 bases lining up with TRBD1. The CDR3 contains 15 residues. Germline V gene lookup returns CDR1 KGHSH and CDR2 LQKENI. Trimming cost V 3 bases and J 6 bases; bases outside gene matches: 11.

The chain is built from TRBV4-1 and TRBJ1-5; the D is unclear. Trimming removed 0 bases at V and 2 bases at J, with 8 bases between. Looked up from germline, CDR1 is MGHRA and CDR2 is YSYEKL. The CDR3 sequence is 15 residues long. For the CDR3, the DNA is TGCGCCAGCAGCCAAGATAGCGCAGGCAATCAGCCCCAGCATTTT. Amino acid sequence: CASSQDSAGNQPQHF.

The chain carries TRBV10-1 and TRBJ2-3; TRBD2 might be the D (6 bases). The germline gives CDR1 WNHNN, CDR2 SYGVQD (reference sequence). Trimming pared 6 bases from V and 0 bases from J, leaving 13 bases between. The CDR3 has 15 residues. The CDR3 sequence: CASRRDFTSTDTQYF. The CDR3, as DNA: TGCGCCAGCAGGAGGGACTTTACTAGCACAGATACGCAGTATTTT.

This clone came up once. The V and J genes are TRBV5-1 and TRBJ1-1; the D is unclear. V was trimmed by 0 bases and J by 7 bases, leaving 7 bases between them. The CDR3 sequence is 12 residues long. Germline V CDR1 and CDR2: SGHRS, YFSETQ. The CDR3, as DNA: TGCGCCAGCAGCTTGGACGCCAGTGAAGCTTTCTTT. Translated: CASSLDASEAFF. The full variable domain, completed using reference TRBV5-1 and TRBJ1-1, is KAGVTQTPRYLIKTRGQQVTLSCSPISGHRSVSWYQQTPGQGLQFLFEYFSETQRNKGNFPGRFSGRQFSNSRSEMNVSTLELGDSALYLCASSLDASEAFFGQGTRLTVV.

The chain uses TRBV28 and TRBJ2-1, with 12 bases identical to TRBD2. V gave up 3 bases and J gave up 5 bases; unmatched junction bases: 8. Germline lookup yields CDR1 MDHEN and CDR2 SYDVKM. This CDR3 region has 17 residues. The CDR3 nucleotides are TGTGCCAGCAGTTTTAGCCTAGCGGGAGGGTCGGACAATGAGCAGTTCTTC. This sequence encodes CASSFSLAGGSDNEQFF.

The rearrangement links TRBV29-1 to TRBJ2-5; 7 positions agree with TRBD1. In germline, CDR1 is SQVTM, CDR2 ANQGSEA. The J segment lost 7 bases and the V segment lost 3 bases, leaving 26 bases of the junction unmatched. This CDR3 is built from 19 residues. The CDR3 loop reads CSVDVFIPRVNVPGGTQYF. DNA for the CDR3: TGCAGCGTTGACGTTTTTATTCCGAGGGTAAACGTTCCAGGGGGGACCCAGTACTTC.

This rearrangement joins TRBV28 to TRBJ1-6, with TRBD1 matching 8 bases. CDR1 and CDR2 (germline): MDHEN, SYDVKM. J lost 11 bases, V lost 6 bases, and 12 bases had no gene match. This CDR3 has 15 amino acids. The CDR3 nucleotides are TGTGCCAGCAGCTTCAGGGGGCCCCCACTCGCACCCCTCCACTTT. Translating gives CASSFRGPPLAPLHF.

V gene TRBV12-5 combines with J gene TRBJ2-5, with 15 bases lining up with TRBD2. This CDR3 is 19 amino acids long. With 5 bases clipped from V and 5 bases from J, the junction kept 15 bases outside the gene matches. CDR1 and CDR2 from the germline V gene are LGHNT and FRNRAP. In DNA, the CDR3 is TGTGCTAGTGGTCACCGGACTAGCGGGAGGGATGATAGCAGGGAGACCCAGTACTTC. Encoded protein: CASGHRTSGRDDSRETQYF.